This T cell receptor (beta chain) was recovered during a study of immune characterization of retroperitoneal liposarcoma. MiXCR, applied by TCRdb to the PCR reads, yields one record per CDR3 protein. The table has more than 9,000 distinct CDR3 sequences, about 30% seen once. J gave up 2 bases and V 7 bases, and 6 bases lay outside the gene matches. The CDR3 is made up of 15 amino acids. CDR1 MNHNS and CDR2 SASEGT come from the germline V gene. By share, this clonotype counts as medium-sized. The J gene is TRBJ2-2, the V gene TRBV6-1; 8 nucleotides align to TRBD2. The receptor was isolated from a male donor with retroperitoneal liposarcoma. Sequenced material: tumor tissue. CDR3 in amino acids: CASIRAGGNTGELFF. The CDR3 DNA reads TGTGCCAGCATACGGGCGGGGGGAAACACCGGGGAGCTGTTTTTT.